The 30 T cell receptor beta chains given below trace back to one sample, sequenced in a study of T-cell memory formation after mild COVID-19. Using its own MiXCR run on the 5' RACE reads, TCRdb lists one record per CDR3 protein. The table lists hundreds of thousands of distinct CDR3 sequences, roughly 13% of them singletons. The sequencing sample was made of PBMCs or a T cell subset sorted from them (not recorded which). The receptors here all came from a young man who had mild COVID-19 (a few samples of this study predate the infection). Cell type and time point are not known.

This chain uses TRBV6-2 or TRBV6-3 with TRBJ2-7; 10 nucleotides match TRBD1. Germline V gene lookup returns CDR1 MNHEY and CDR2 SVGEGT. Losses at the gene ends were 2 bases for V and 1 base for J; bases not matched to a gene: 8. The CDR3 length is 17 residues. CDR3: CASSYPGQGVISYEQYF. DNA of the CDR3: TGTGCCAGCAGTTACCCCGGACAGGGGGTGATATCCTACGAGCAGTACTTC.

This clonotype was observed many times. The chain employs TRBV7-9 and TRBJ1-2; D gene ambiguous. CDR1 is SEHNR, CDR2 FQNEAQ, per germline (reference sequence). The V and J ends lost 3 bases and 8 bases respectively, with 10 bases between them. The CDR3 extends over 12 amino acids. The CDR3 bases are TGTGCCAGCAGCTTTCTGGGAGGCGGCTACACCTTC. Residues: CASSFLGGGYTF.

Ten or more counts support this clonotype. In nucleotides, the CDR3 is TGCGCCAGCAGCCCGGGGACGGTAAACACAGATACGCAGTATTTT. This translates into CASSPGTVNTDTQYF. The chain employs TRBV4-1 and TRBJ2-3; D is perhaps TRBD1 or TRBD2 (5 bases each). Germline V lookup: CDR1 MGHRA, CDR2 YSYEKL. Trimming cost V 4 bases and J 2 bases, with 13 bases left between them. The CDR3 contains 15 residues.

This chain uses TRBV4-1 with TRBJ1-1, with a weak D call TRBD1 (5 bases). The germline V gene encodes CDR1 MGHRA and CDR2 YSYEKL. V lost 0 bases, J lost 3 bases, and 11 bases lay in between. CDR3 length: 15 amino acids. The CDR3 nucleotides are TGCGCCAGCAGCCAAGAACCCCACAGGTACACTGAAGCTTTCTTT. This gives the protein CASSQEPHRYTEAFF.

The genes are TRBV7-2 and TRBJ2-3, with 7 positions matching TRBD1. Germline values: CDR1 SGHTA, CDR2 FQGNSA. The CDR3 runs 14 residues. The V segment lost 6 bases and the J segment 8 bases; nucleotides outside the gene matches: 11. The CDR3 region has the DNA TGTGCCAGCAGAACACTCGGACAGGCGGGTACGCAGTATTTT. It codes for CASRTLGQAGTQYF.

Ten or more counts support this clonotype. The junction departs from germline at one end; a sequencing error may be responsible. The chain has TRBV29-1 and TRBJ2-1, with D possibly TRBD2 on 5 matching bases. The CDR3 contains 18 residues. CDR1 is SQVTM, CDR2 ANQGSEA, per germline. The CDR3 loop reads CSAEGLMPFESSYNEQFF. The CDR3 nucleotides are TGCAGCGCTGAAGGACTCATGCCCTTCGAGAGCTCCTACAATGAGCAGTTCTTC.

This chain uses TRBV7-2 with TRBJ1-2; D is perhaps TRBD1 (6 bases). CDR1 and CDR2 (germline): SGHTA, FQGNSA. The CDR3 covers 15 residues. Trimming cost V 5 bases and J 3 bases, with 16 bases left between them. The CDR3 DNA is TGTGCCAGCAGCGCCACAGGGAGGGGGGACTATGGCTACACCTTC. It is translated as CASSATGRGDYGYTF. Variable domain in full (rest from reference TRBV7-2 and TRBJ1-2): GAGVSQSPSNKVTEKGKDVELRCDPISGHTALYWYRQSLGQGLEFLIYFQGNSAPDKSGLPSDRFSAERTGGSVSTLTIQRTQQEDSAVYLCASSATGRGDYGYTFGSGTRLTVV.

This clonotype was counted only a few times. The CDR3 coding sequence is TGTGCCAGCAGCCAAGCGGCAGGGGGAGAGACCCAGTACTTC. Encoded protein: CASSQAAGGETQYF. The rearrangement joins TRBV3-1 to TRBJ2-5, with TRBD1 matching 7 bases. CDR3 length equals 14 residues. The V gene end was trimmed by 1 base and the J gene end by 4 bases; junction bases not matched to a gene: 3. CDR1 is LGHDT, CDR2 YNNKEL, per germline (reference sequence).

This clonotype appeared a few times. The genes are TRBV4-1 and TRBJ1-2; D perhaps matches TRBD1 (5 bases). Germline loops: CDR1 MGHRA, CDR2 YSYEKL. The length of the CDR3 is 13 residues. V dropped 2 bases and J dropped 10 bases, with 14 bases sitting between them. The CDR3 sequence: CASSQRSMGDYTF. For the CDR3, the DNA is TGCGCCAGCAGCCAACGGTCCATGGGGGACTACACCTTC.

This clonotype has just a few counts. The chain joins TRBV7-9 to TRBJ2-1; D is uncertain. V was trimmed by 6 bases and J by 13 bases, leaving 4 bases between them. In germline, CDR1 is SEHNR, CDR2 FQNEAQ (reference sequence). This CDR3 is 8 amino acids long. The CDR3 nucleotides read TGTGCCAGCAGTCCCCAGTTCTTC. This encodes CASSPQFF.

The CDR3 region is CASSQGLGSYNEQFF. The CDR3 DNA reads TGCGCCAGCAGCCAAGGGTTGGGGTCCTACAATGAGCAGTTCTTC. The rearrangement links TRBV4-1 to TRBJ2-1; D is ambiguous. The CDR3 runs to 15 residues. Trimming removed 1 base from V and 1 base from J, with 8 bases in between. The V gene's germline CDR1 is MGHRA and CDR2 YSYEKL.

The CDR3 is CASSFSGGGSYNEQFF. The CDR3 DNA is TGTGCCAGCAGTTTTAGCGGGGGGGGCTCCTACAATGAGCAGTTCTTC. V is TRBV28 and J is TRBJ2-1; the match to TRBD2 covers 11 bases. The CDR3 runs to 16 residues. The V gene's germline CDR1 is MDHEN and CDR2 SYDVKM. V dropped 3 bases and J dropped 0; count of bases not matched to a gene: 1.

V gene TRBV6-2 or TRBV6-3 combines with J gene TRBJ2-4, with D uncertain. Germline V gene sequence: CDR1 MNHEY, CDR2 SVGEGT. This CDR3 contains 15 residues. The V and J ends lost 7 bases and 0 bases respectively, with 13 bases between them. CDR3 DNA: TGTGCCAGCACCGAACAGCTTCTAGCCAAAAACATTCAGTACTTC. It is translated as CASTEQLLAKNIQYF.

This clonotype was detected many times. This rearrangement joins TRBV5-1 to TRBJ1-5, with 7 bases that match TRBD1. V lost 4 bases and J lost 5; bases outside the gene matches: 6. Germline loops: CDR1 SGHRS, CDR2 YFSETQ. This CDR3 contains 14 residues. The DNA for the CDR3 is TGCGCCAGCAGCCAGTGGACAGGCGATCAGCCCCAGCATTTT. This codes for CASSQWTGDQPQHF.

This clonotype was counted only a few times. The J gene is TRBJ2-3, the V gene TRBV12-3 or TRBV12-4; D might be TRBD1 (6 bases). The CDR3 contains 16 residues. Trimming pared 2 bases from V and 2 bases from J, leaving 14 bases between. CDR3 loop: CASSLRTAEFTDTQYF. CDR3 bases: TGTGCCAGCAGTTTAAGGACAGCCGAATTCACAGATACGCAGTATTTT.

This clonotype has only a few counts. J is TRBJ1-2 and V is TRBV7-2, with D maybe TRBD1 (5 bases). Trimming took off 4 bases at V and 2 bases at J, with 14 bases between the two ends. The CDR3 covers 15 residues. Germline V gene lookup returns CDR1 SGHTA and CDR2 FQGNSA. CDR3 DNA: TGTGCCAGCAGCTCCACATCCGCAGGGAACTATGGCTACACCTTC. Protein: CASSSTSAGNYGYTF.

This clonotype came up a few times. V and J are TRBV20-1 and TRBJ2-3; D assignment may be TRBD1 or TRBD2 (5 bases each). The V gene lost 5 bases and the J gene lost 10 bases, with 25 bases spanning the gap. Germline CDR1 is DFQATT and CDR2 is SNEGSKA (reference sequence). The CDR3 sequence is 15 residues long. CDR3 in DNA: TGCAGTGCTCCCGGTTCGGGGCGGACGTTAACGCCGCAGTATTTT. The encoded protein is CSAPGSGRTLTPQYF.

This chain uses TRBV5-1 with TRBJ2-1, with a weak D call TRBD1 (6 bases). Germline CDR1 reads SGHRS; CDR2 reads YFSETQ. This CDR3 is 14 amino acids long. Trimming stripped 7 bases from V and 7 bases from J, with 18 bases between. In nucleotides, the CDR3 is TGCGCCAGCCCCGTAGGACAAGGGGGAAATGAGCAGTTCTTC. Encoded protein: CASPVGQGGNEQFF.

There are a few counts of this clonotype. The junction departs from the called germline gene at one end, perhaps through a read error. The gene calls are TRBV7-9 and TRBJ2-7; tentatively, D is TRBD2 (6 bases). The CDR3 length is 13 residues. In germline, CDR1 is SEHNR, CDR2 FQNEAQ (reference sequence). The CDR3 nucleotides are TGTGCCAGCAACTTAGGCGGGGCCTACGAGCAGTACTTC. Its protein product is CASNLGGAYEQYF.

This clonotype showed up many times. V gene TRBV5-4 combines with J gene TRBJ2-2, with no clear D. V was cut by 0 bases and J by 6 bases, with 9 bases left in between. The CDR3 length is 14 residues. CDR1 SGHNT and CDR2 YYREEE come from the germline V gene (reference sequence). The CDR3 loop is CASSLGVSAGELFF. CDR3 nucleotides: TGTGCCAGCAGCTTGGGTGTCAGCGCCGGGGAGCTGTTTTTT.

This clonotype has at least ten counts. V and J are TRBV7-9 and TRBJ1-5; 8 nucleotides align to TRBD1. V was clipped by 4 bases and J by 2 bases; unmatched bases: 1. Germline V gene sequence: CDR1 SEHNR, CDR2 FQNEAQ (reference sequence). This CDR3 comprises 14 residues. CDR3 region: CASSSQGGNQPQHF. CDR3 bases: TGTGCCAGCAGCTCACAGGGGGGCAATCAGCCCCAGCATTTT. The full variable domain, in which reference TRBV7-9 and TRBJ1-5 provide the parts outside the CDR3, is DTGVSQNPRHKITKRGQNVTFRCDPISEHNRLYWYRQTLGQGPEFLTYFQNEAQLEKSRLLSDRFSAERPKGSFSTLEIQRTEQGDSAMYLCASSSQGGNQPQHFGDGTRLSIL.

This clonotype came up a few times. The J gene is TRBJ1-2, the V gene TRBV6-1; D possibly corresponds to TRBD1 (5 bases). Trimming pared 8 bases from V and 12 bases from J, leaving 19 bases between. Germline V gives CDR1 MNHNS, CDR2 SASEGT. The CDR3 consists of 12 residues. CDR3 in DNA: TGTGCCAGCGAGCGGGACGGTGTACGGGACACCTTC. Its translation: CASERDGVRDTF.

This clonotype showed up just a few times. The chain joins TRBV18 to TRBJ2-1; a possible D gene is TRBD2 (6 bases). The CDR3 covers 13 residues. Per the germline V gene, CDR1 is KGHSH and CDR2 is LQKENI. Trimming pared 3 bases from V and 7 bases from J, leaving 10 bases between. In DNA, the CDR3 is TGTGCCAGCTCACCGGACGGGGGTAATGAGCAGTTCTTC. Protein sequence: CASSPDGGNEQFF.

The table lists this clonotype with a few counts. V and J are TRBV2 and TRBJ2-2; D is unresolved. Germline CDR1 SNHLY, CDR2 FYNNEI. CDR3 length: 13 residues. The V and J ends lost 6 bases and 8 bases respectively, with 13 bases between them. The CDR3 coding sequence is TGTGCCAGCAGGCAGGACGGCGGAGGGGAGCTGTTTTTT. Its translation: CASRQDGGGELFF.

This rearrangement joins TRBV7-8 to TRBJ2-7, with 7 bases aligning to TRBD1. V gave up 4 bases and J gave up 4 bases; unmatched junction bases: 4. The length of the CDR3 is 13 residues. Looked up from germline, CDR1 is SGHVS and CDR2 is FQNEAQ. In DNA form, the CDR3 reads TGTGCCAGCAGCTCATACAGGGGATACGAGCAGTACTTC. Encoded protein: CASSSYRGYEQYF.

Here the CDR3 reads CSVESHGYTF. CDR3 DNA: TGCAGCGTTGAATCTCATGGCTACACCTTC. The V gene is TRBV29-1, the J gene TRBJ1-2; D is unclear. Deletions cut 2 bases from V and 6 bases from J, with 4 bases between. The CDR3 sequence is 10 residues long. Germline V gene sequence: CDR1 SQVTM, CDR2 ANQGSEA. Full variable domain (outside the CDR3, taken from reference TRBV29-1 and TRBJ1-2): SAVISQKPSRDICQRGTSLTIQCQVDSQVTMMFWYRQQPGQSLTLIATANQGSEATYESGFVIDKFPISRPNLTFSTLTVSNMSPEDSSIYLCSVESHGYTFGSGTRLTVV.

This clonotype occurred a few times. V usage is TRBV25-1 and J usage is TRBJ1-1; 9 nucleotides line up with TRBD1. Germline V lookup: CDR1 MGHDK, CDR2 SYGVNS. The trim removed 5 bases at V and 5 bases at J, leaving 6 bases unmatched. The CDR3 consists of 14 residues. CDR3 in amino acids: CASSKQGAWTEAFF. CDR3 in DNA: TGTGCCAGCAGTAAACAGGGGGCATGGACTGAAGCTTTCTTT.

The table lists this clonotype with a few counts. The V gene is TRBV7-2, the J gene TRBJ2-2; possibly TRBD1 or TRBD2 for D (5 bases each). V lost 6 bases and J lost 0, with 14 bases in between. The germline CDR1 and CDR2 sequences are SGHTA and FQGNSA. The CDR3 loop spans 16 amino acids. The CDR3 DNA reads TGTGCCAGCAGGCCTTACGGGACGGCGAACACCGGGGAGCTGTTTTTT. It is translated as CASRPYGTANTGELFF. Full variable domain (outside the CDR3, taken from reference TRBV7-2 and TRBJ2-2): GAGVSQSPSNKVTEKGKDVELRCDPISGHTALYWYRQSLGQGLEFLIYFQGNSAPDKSGLPSDRFSAERTGGSVSTLTIQRTQQEDSAVYLCASRPYGTANTGELFFGEGSRLTVL.

The V call is TRBV28, the J call TRBJ2-5; no reliable D call. Looked up from germline, CDR1 is MDHEN and CDR2 is SYDVKM. V was pared by 2 bases and J by 1 base, with 14 bases between. CDR3 length equals 16 residues. CDR3 sequence (DNA): TGTGCCAGCAGTTTAAATCCCAGCTCTACCCAAGAGACCCAGTACTTC. This sequence encodes CASSLNPSSTQETQYF.

The gene calls are TRBV10-3 and TRBJ1-6; a weak D match, TRBD1 (6 bases). The CDR3 is 12 residues long. Trimming pared 10 bases from V and 13 bases from J, leaving 17 bases between. Germline CDR1 and CDR2: ENHRY and SYGVKD. The CDR3 region has the DNA TGTGCCACCCAAGCGGGGGGGGCGCCCCTCCACTTT. Translated, it gives CATQAGGAPLHF.